Presented here are 25 T cell receptor beta chains from one specimen sequenced in a study of blood T cells in healthy people across ages. With a J-beta primer mix and a sample-barcoded 5' primer, a second PCR ran 7 to 11 cycles. A single record per CDR3 protein comes from TCRdb applying MiXCR to the 5' RACE reads. The table lists 750,000 to 950,000 distinct CDR3 sequences, 25% to 30% of them singletons. These data were also filed under a second study, of T cells of mothers and their children.

The sample was blood. These receptors came from a woman aged 35 to 49 in good health.

The J gene is TRBJ1-2, the V gene TRBV9; D gene unclear. The length of the CDR3 is 13 residues. Trimming stripped 3 bases from V and 8 bases from J, with 14 bases between. CDR1 and CDR2 (germline): SGDLS, YYNGEE. The CDR3, as DNA: TGTGCCAGCAGCGACCACGGTCTAGGAGGCTACACCTTC. It yields the protein CASSDHGLGGYTF.

The rearrangement joins TRBV29-1 to TRBJ1-2, with D possibly TRBD1 on 6 matching bases. V lost 1 base and J lost 8, with 14 bases in between. Germline V CDR1 and CDR2: SQVTM, ANQGSEA. The CDR3 runs to 13 residues. The CDR3 here is CSVEGTGRGGYTF. CDR3 DNA sequence: TGCAGCGTTGAAGGCACGGGCAGGGGAGGCTACACCTTC.

This clonotype was seen at least ten times. The gene calls are TRBV4-1 and TRBJ2-1; 8 bases fit TRBD2. Per germline, CDR1 MGHRA and CDR2 YSYEKL. The CDR3 is 12 amino acids. V lost 4 bases, J lost 10 bases, and 3 bases stayed unmatched. CDR3 residues: CASSPPGGEQFF. CDR3 coding DNA: TGCGCCAGCAGCCCCCCGGGGGGGGAGCAGTTCTTC.

This sequence joins TRBV29-1 and TRBJ2-5, with a weak D call TRBD1 (5 bases). The J call may be faulty, since TRBJ2-7 better matches the DNA end. Germline-derived CDR1 and CDR2 are SQVTM and ANQGSEA. The CDR3 runs to 15 residues. CDR3 bases: TGCAGCGTTGAAGAGGTGAGGCTCCAGGGCTACGAGCAGTACTTC. As protein: CSVEEVRLQGYEQYF.

For this clonotype: A much more abundant neighbour one base away suggests this may be a read error. The chain combines TRBV7-2 with TRBJ2-3; a possible D gene is TRBD2 (6 bases). Germline CDR1 SGHTA, CDR2 FQGNSA. V was pared by 5 bases and J by 3 bases, with 21 bases between. CDR3 length: 17 residues. The CDR3 loop is CASSTLRGAGRTDTQYF. The CDR3 bases are TGTGCCAGCAGCACCCTTAGGGGCGCGGGGAGAACAGATACGCAGTATTTT.

This clonotype was recorded many times. The rearrangement uses TRBV7-9 and TRBJ2-1, with D possibly TRBD1 on 5 matching bases. V dropped 5 bases and J dropped 10 bases, with 9 bases sitting between them. In germline, CDR1 is SEHNR, CDR2 FQNEAQ (reference sequence). The CDR3 runs 11 residues. For the CDR3, the DNA is TGTGCCAGCAGCACGCGACAGGAGCAGTTCTTC. It encodes CASSTRQEQFF.

Only a few counts were recorded for this clonotype. V and J are TRBV5-5 and TRBJ2-3; 7 bases are a match to TRBD1. The germline CDR1 and CDR2 sequences are SGHKS and YYEKEE (reference sequence). The CDR3 is 14 amino acids. V was clipped by 4 bases and J by 1 base; unmatched bases: 3. The CDR3 DNA follows: TGTGCCAGCAGCGGAGGACAGGGCACAGATACGCAGTATTTT. It encodes CASSGGQGTDTQYF. The full variable domain, with the rest looked up from reference TRBV5-5 and TRBJ2-3, is DAGVTQSPTHLIKTRGQQVTLRCSPISGHKSVSWYQQVLGQGPQFIFQYYEKEERGRGNFPDRFSARQFPNYSSELNVNALLLGDSALYLCASSGGQGTDTQYFGPGTRLTVL.

This clonotype has just a few counts. The CDR3 loop reads CASSVVVDSSYNSPLHF. DNA of the CDR3: TGTGCCAGCAGCGTAGTAGTGGATAGCTCCTATAATTCACCCCTCCACTTT. The gene calls are TRBV9 and TRBJ1-6, with D hard to call. This CDR3 is built from 17 residues. V was clipped by 0 bases and J by 0 bases, with 10 bases between them. Germline CDR1 is SGDLS and CDR2 is YYNGEE.

This clonotype was seen a few times. The chain joins TRBV5-1 to TRBJ1-2, with unresolved D. This CDR3 has 14 residues. Trimming removed 1 base at V and 2 bases at J, with 9 bases between. The V gene's germline CDR1 is SGHRS and CDR2 YFSETQ. The chain's CDR3 is CASSLTTQNYGYTF. The CDR3 coding sequence is TGCGCCAGCAGCTTGACAACTCAGAACTATGGCTACACCTTC.

This clonotype was detected ten times or more. Here the CDR3 reads CSARRDREYEQYF. In nucleotides, the CDR3 is TGCAGTGCTAGACGGGACAGGGAGTACGAGCAGTACTTC. The J gene is TRBJ2-7, the V gene TRBV20-1; 9 nucleotides align to TRBD1. Germline loops: CDR1 DFQATT, CDR2 SNEGSKA (reference sequence). Unmatched junction bases numbered 3, after V lost 2 bases and J lost 4 bases. This CDR3 contains 13 residues.

This clonotype was detected ten times or more. J is TRBJ2-5 and V is TRBV5-6; 12 bases fit TRBD1. CDR1 and CDR2 from the germline V gene are SGHDT and YYEEEE. This CDR3 contains 16 residues. The J segment lost 4 bases and the V segment lost 4 bases, leaving 8 bases of the junction unmatched. The CDR3 DNA follows: TGTGCCAGCAGCCTACCGGGGACAGGGGGCTCAGAGACCCAGTACTTC. Translation: CASSLPGTGGSETQYF.

As concerns this clonotype: At one boundary the junction diverges from the germline segment, which might be a read error. The chain uses TRBV20-1 and TRBJ2-1, with 7 bases aligning to TRBD2. Germline V lookup: CDR1 DFQATT, CDR2 SNEGSKA (reference sequence). The CDR3 loop spans 11 amino acids. The CDR3 DNA sequence: TGCAGTGCTAGGGAGGGCTCTGGGGGGGTCTTC. It yields the protein CSAREGSGGVF.

This clonotype occurred many times. The chain couples TRBV27 to TRBJ1-2; D is unresolved. The CDR3 extends over 17 amino acids. CDR1 MNHEY and CDR2 SMNVEV come from the germline V gene (reference sequence). V shed 5 bases and J shed 8 bases, with 27 bases lying between them. CDR3 sequence: CASSHLAIKRMTRGYTF. As DNA, the CDR3 is TGTGCCAGCAGTCACCTAGCTATAAAGCGGATGACGAGGGGCTACACCTTC.

This clonotype was seen once. The chain couples TRBV2 to TRBJ2-6, with TRBD2 matching 8 bases. V shed 11 bases and J 0 bases; nucleotides not matched to a gene: 12. The CDR3 extends over 17 amino acids. The V gene's germline CDR1 is SNHLY and CDR2 FYNNEI. In DNA form, the CDR3 reads TGTGCCGGCACCCAGCGGGGGACTCACTCTGGGGCCAACGTCCTGACTTTC. Encoded protein: CAGTQRGTHSGANVLTF.

The chain uses TRBV12-3 or TRBV12-4 and TRBJ2-2; 8 positions agree with TRBD1. The CDR3 sequence is 15 residues long. Trimming cost V 1 base and J 7 bases; bases outside gene matches: 5. The CDR3 DNA sequence: TGTGCCAGCAGTTTAGAGACAGGGGCCGGCGGGGAGCTGTTTTTT. This translates into CASSLETGAGGELFF.

In its sample, this clonotype was seen a few times. The CDR3 reads CAWSLGHAAEQYF. CDR3 bases: TGTGCCTGGAGTCTGGGACACGCAGCCGAGCAGTACTTC. V usage is TRBV30 and J usage is TRBJ2-7; D is perhaps TRBD1 (6 bases). The ends were cut back, 2 bases at V and 6 bases at J, with 14 bases in the middle. This CDR3 is 13 amino acids long. The germline V gene has CDR1 GTSNPN and CDR2 SVGIG (reference sequence).

This clonotype appeared many times. V gene TRBV20-1 combines with J gene TRBJ1-2; D remains ambiguous. V was clipped by 1 base and J by 8 bases, with 14 bases between them. This CDR3 comprises 13 residues. Germline values: CDR1 DFQATT, CDR2 SNEGSKA (reference sequence). CDR3 protein: CSARAQGWAGYTF. The DNA for the CDR3 is TGCAGTGCTAGAGCACAAGGGTGGGCGGGCTACACCTTC.

The chain is built from TRBV15 and TRBJ2-7; 8 bases agree with TRBD2. The germline gives CDR1 LNHNV, CDR2 YYDKDF (reference sequence). V was pared by 8 bases and J by 3 bases, with 3 bases of the junction left unmatched. This CDR3 has 12 residues. This CDR3 is CATGGGIYEQYF. The CDR3 DNA reads TGTGCCACCGGCGGGGGGATCTACGAGCAGTACTTC.

The chain is built from TRBV5-8 and TRBJ1-4, with 9 bases fitting TRBD1. The CDR3 length is 15 residues. The trim removed 7 bases at V and 3 bases at J, leaving 7 bases unmatched. The germline V gene has CDR1 SGHTS and CDR2 YDEGEE. The CDR3, as DNA: TGTGCCAGCGGGACAGGGTTATTTGCTAATGAAAAACTGTTTTTT. This translates into CASGTGLFANEKLFF.

Note on this clonotype: A much bigger clone sits one base away, suggesting this may be a read error. The CDR3 does not close with the conserved phenylalanine or tryptophan, likely indicating a read error. The chain is built from TRBV28 and TRBJ2-7; D uncertain. The V and J ends lost 2 bases and 1 base respectively, with 6 bases between them. The germline CDR1 and CDR2 sequences are MDHEN and SYDVKM. The CDR3 consists of 13 residues. CDR3 sequence (DNA): TGTGCCAGCAGTTTAAACCCATCCTACGAGCAGTACTTA. Translating gives CASSLNPSYEQYL.

With respect to this clonotype: Since a much larger clone is just one base distant, this may be a read error. V is TRBV5-1 and J is TRBJ2-7; maybe TRBD1 (5 bases). The CDR3 is made up of 15 amino acids. The germline V gene has CDR1 SGHRS and CDR2 YFSETQ. CDR3 DNA sequence: TGCGCCAGCAGCTTGGTGCAGGGTCTTTCCTACGGGCAGTACTTC. It encodes CASSLVQGLSYGQYF.

This clonotype was recorded many times. This chain joins TRBV18 and TRBJ1-2; possible D gene TRBD1, 6 bases. Trimming took off 4 bases at V and 4 bases at J, with 16 bases between the two ends. The CDR3 consists of 15 residues. CDR1 and CDR2 from the germline V gene are KGHSH and LQKENI. The CDR3, as DNA: TGTGCCAGCTCACGGGCCGGGCAGGGGAGCTATGGCTACACCTTC. Translated: CASSRAGQGSYGYTF.

With respect to this clonotype: A single base separates this from a much larger clone, so it may be a read error. The V gene is TRBV4-3, the J gene TRBJ2-5, with TRBD1 as a possible D gene (6 bases). The V end lost 3 bases, the J end lost 4 bases, and 18 bases lay between the germline ends. The CDR3 has 16 amino acids. Germline CDR1 LGHNA, CDR2 YSLEER. CDR3 residues: CASSQAPGTYRETQYF. CDR3 nucleotides: TGCGCCAGCAGCCAGGCCCCAGGGACATACCGAGAGACCCAGTACTTC.

This clonotype occurred many times. The chain uses TRBV7-2 and TRBJ2-7, with 10 bases fitting TRBD1. There are 15 residues in the CDR3. Germline-derived CDR1 and CDR2 are SGHTA and FQGNSA. The V and J ends lost 5 bases and 5 bases, in that order; junction bases with no gene match: 9. For the CDR3, the DNA is TGTGCCAGCAGCCGAGCGACAGGGGGCGTCGACGAGCAGTACTTC. Amino acids: CASSRATGGVDEQYF.

The rearrangement uses TRBV12-3 or TRBV12-4 and TRBJ2-3, with 9 bases aligning to TRBD2. With 5 bases clipped from V and 2 bases from J, the junction kept 8 bases outside the gene matches. The CDR3 length is 16 residues. The CDR3 reads CASSPLSGGNTDTQYF. The CDR3 DNA sequence: TGTGCCAGCAGTCCTCTTAGCGGGGGAAACACAGATACGCAGTATTTT.